This TCR beta chain was recovered during a study of blood T cells in healthy people across ages. It was with a sample-barcoded 5' primer and a J-beta primer mix that a second PCR of roughly 6 to 12 cycles was run. Every cDNA molecule bore a tag from a template-switch adaptor containing 12 random nucleotides. TCRdb processed the 5' RACE reads anew with MiXCR; each CDR3 protein has one entry. This sample carries roughly 1,500,000 distinct CDR3 sequences, 34% of them seen once, and the ten largest clones take approximately 11%. After removal of 5 bases from V and 2 bases from J, the junction contained 9 bases not matched to a gene. Germline loops: CDR1 SEHNR, CDR2 FQNEAQ (reference sequence). The CDR3 extends over 15 amino acids. Researchers report isolating at least 7 million PBMCs per sample.

Source material: blood. The sequence derives from a woman aged 30 to 39 in good health. V gene TRBV7-9 combines with J gene TRBJ2-7; 7 nucleotides line up with TRBD2. In nucleotides, the CDR3 is TGTGCCAGCAGCATCGCGGGAGCGAGGGCCTACGAGCAGTACTTC. As protein: CASSIAGARAYEQYF.